This TCR beta chain was obtained from a study of blood T cell repertoires in COVID-19. Study background: Specimens from acute and convalescent COVID-19 originated in the United States, Italy and Spain.

V was pared by 2 bases and J by 6 bases, with 11 bases of the junction left unmatched. CDR3 length equals 16 residues. Germline V CDR1 and CDR2: SGHTA, FQGNSA. TCRdb keeps only in-frame clones here, not all; method: immunoSEQ multiplex PCR. The sample shows about 200,000 clones, about 90% of them seen only once. The chain couples TRBV7-2 to TRBJ2-7; 9 bases fit TRBD1. Specimen: peripheral blood. The receptor's source is a man between 18 and 35 years old with active or convalescent COVID-19. The CDR3 sequence is CASSLIPGQGLVEQYF. The DNA of the CDR3 is TGTGCCAGCAGCTTAATTCCGGGACAGGGTCTAGTCGAGCAGTACTTC.